The next 30 T cell receptor beta chains were all read from a single sample in a study of blood T cell repertoires in COVID-19. Some clones are missing from TCRdb's copy, which holds only in-frame ones; the method was immunoSEQ multiplex PCR. The table has about 80,000 clones, about 80% seen once. The sample consisted of peripheral blood. The receptors derive from a man aged 50 to 60 with active or convalescent COVID-19.

This clone has more than one count but fewer than ten. The chain combines TRBV2 with TRBJ2-7, with 7 bases identical to TRBD1. The germline CDR1 and CDR2 sequences are SNHLY and FYNNEI. V lost 6 bases and J lost 4; bases outside the gene matches: 6. This CDR3 has 13 amino acids. The CDR3 is CASSSGTDYEQYF. In DNA, the CDR3 is TGTGCCAGCAGCTCCGGGACAGATTACGAGCAGTACTTC. Full variable domain (missing parts from reference TRBV2 and TRBJ2-7): EPEVTQTPSHQVTQMGQEVILRCVPISNHLYFYWYRQILGQKVEFLVSFYNNEISEKSEIFDDQFSVERPDGSNFTLKIRSTKLEDSAMYFCASSSGTDYEQYFGPGTRLTVT.

The chain couples TRBV30 to TRBJ1-1, with TRBD1 as a possible D gene (5 bases). Germline CDR1 is GTSNPN and CDR2 is SVGIG (reference sequence). The CDR3 spans 15 residues. V shed 3 bases and J shed 3 bases, with 17 bases lying between them. The CDR3 region is CAWREHLGAYTEAFF. For the CDR3, the DNA is TGTGCCTGGAGGGAACACCTAGGGGCCTACACTGAAGCTTTCTTT.

The chain has TRBV7-2 and TRBJ1-5, with unresolved D. Germline assignment: CDR1 SGHTA and CDR2 FQGNSA. The ends were cut back, 1 base at V and 5 bases at J, with 12 bases in the middle. The CDR3 spans 15 residues. The CDR3 protein is CASSLGTADYQPQHF. The DNA of the CDR3 is TGTGCCAGCAGCTTAGGAACCGCCGACTATCAGCCCCAGCATTTT.

This clone was detected once. This rearrangement joins TRBV3-1 (or the pseudogene TRBV3-2) to TRBJ1-6; D unresolved. The length of the CDR3 is 14 residues. Deletions cut 1 base from V and 14 bases from J, with 15 bases between. CDR1 and CDR2 (germline): LGHDT, YNNKEL (reference sequence). CDR3: CASSQGLFREALHF. CDR3 coding DNA: TGTGCCAGCAGCCAAGGGCTCTTTAGAGAGGCCCTCCACTTT.

The chain is built from TRBV18 and TRBJ2-7, with 9 bases fitting TRBD2. This CDR3 is built from 15 residues. J lost 9 bases, V lost 3 bases, and 12 bases had no gene match. Germline V gene sequence: CDR1 KGHSH, CDR2 LQKENI. CDR3 in DNA: TGTGCCAGCTCACCGGCGGGGGGGACCTCTAAAAGGCAGTACTTC. Translation gives CASSPAGGTSKRQYF.

The rearrangement uses TRBV19 and TRBJ2-7; D is perhaps TRBD1 (6 bases). The germline V gene encodes CDR1 LNHDA and CDR2 SQIVND (reference sequence). V was clipped by 5 bases and J by 5 bases, with 13 bases between them. This CDR3 has 13 residues. The CDR3 sequence is CASSWSGVNEQYF. CDR3 sequence (DNA): TGTGCCAGTAGTTGGTCAGGGGTTAACGAGCAGTACTTC. The full variable domain, with the rest looked up from reference TRBV19 and TRBJ2-7, is DGGITQSPKYLFRKEGQNVTLSCEQNLNHDAMYWYRQDPGQGLRLIYYSQIVNDFQKGDIAEGYSVSREKKESFPLTVTSAQKNPTAFYLCASSWSGVNEQYFGPGTRLTVT.

This clone has just a few counts. The gene calls are TRBV11-1 and TRBJ2-7; 9 nucleotides align to TRBD1. Germline V CDR1 and CDR2: SGHAT, FQDESV (reference sequence). The CDR3 contains 15 residues. The V segment lost 5 bases and the J segment 0 bases; nucleotides outside the gene matches: 5. CDR3 nucleotide sequence: TGTGCCAGCAGCAAGGGACAGGGAAGCTCCTACGAGCAGTACTTC. It specifies CASSKGQGSSYEQYF.

The chain recombines TRBV10-2 with TRBJ1-1, with D maybe TRBD1 (5 bases). V gave up 6 bases and J gave up 3 bases, with 8 bases separating them. This CDR3 region has 12 residues. CDR1 and CDR2 (germline): WSHSY, SAAADI. CDR3: CASRVGDTEAFF. The CDR3 nucleotides read TGCGCCAGCAGGGTAGGGGACACTGAAGCTTTCTTT.

This rearrangement joins TRBV7-2 to TRBJ2-3; 10 bases fit TRBD2. V lost 3 bases, J lost 4 bases, and 4 bases stayed unmatched. Germline CDR1 and CDR2: SGHTA and FQGNSA. The length of the CDR3 is 15 residues. The CDR3 here is CASSFLAGGADTQYF. The CDR3 nucleotides are TGTGCCAGCAGCTTTTTAGCGGGGGGTGCAGATACGCAGTATTTT.

The chain's CDR3 is CASSVGGAGGETQYF. The CDR3 DNA reads as TGTGCCAGCAGTGTTGGGGGGGCCGGGGGAGAGACCCAGTACTTC. The gene calls are TRBV2 and TRBJ2-5; tentative D call: TRBD2 (7 bases). Per germline, CDR1 SNHLY and CDR2 FYNNEI. The CDR3 totals 15 residues. V gave up 4 bases and J gave up 4 bases, with 16 bases separating them.

The V and J genes are TRBV5-1 and TRBJ1-2; TRBD1 matches 7 bases. Germline V gene lookup returns CDR1 SGHRS and CDR2 YFSETQ. The CDR3 contains 16 residues. V trimming: 7 bases; J trimming: 1 base; junction bases outside the gene matches: 13. CDR3 protein: CASSGGGGGVNYGYTF. For the CDR3, the DNA is TGCGCCAGCTCCGGAGGGGGCGGTGGGGTTAACTATGGCTACACCTTC.

This clone was observed once. The chain is built from TRBV28 and TRBJ1-5, with D maybe TRBD1 (6 bases). Germline V gene data show CDR1 as MDHEN and CDR2 as SYDVKM. V was trimmed by 4 bases and J by 3 bases, leaving 13 bases between them. CDR3 length: 15 residues. CDR3 in DNA: TGTGCCAGCAGTTCCTCCACAGGGAACAATCAGCCCCAGCATTTT. Translated: CASSSSTGNNQPQHF.

This clone showed up many times. This chain links TRBV3-1 (or the pseudogene TRBV3-2) with TRBJ1-4; no firm D call. Looked up from germline, CDR1 is LGHDT and CDR2 is YNNKEL (reference sequence). The CDR3 extends over 12 amino acids. V was shortened by 4 bases and J by 11 bases, with 11 bases between the two germline ends. For the CDR3, the DNA is TGTGCCAGCAGCCGTTCTACCGCCAAACTGTTTTTT. Its protein is CASSRSTAKLFF.

The chain recombines TRBV5-5 with TRBJ1-2; D is unresolved. Germline V CDR1 and CDR2: SGHKS, YYEKEE (reference sequence). V lost 0 bases and J lost 3, with 12 bases in between. The CDR3 is made up of 15 amino acids. In DNA form, the CDR3 reads TGTGCCAGCAGCTTGGGTGGTACGGTCCACTATGGCTACACCTTC. This codes for CASSLGGTVHYGYTF.

The rearrangement links TRBV4-3 to TRBJ1-2; D uncertain. In germline, CDR1 is LGHNA, CDR2 YSLEER. With 0 bases removed from V and 0 bases from J, the gap between germline ends came to 8 bases. The CDR3 covers 15 residues. CDR3 residues: CASSQDPRTNYGYTF. CDR3 DNA sequence: TGCGCCAGCAGCCAAGATCCGCGAACTAACTATGGCTACACCTTC.

V gene TRBV12-5 combines with J gene TRBJ2-3; 10 nucleotides line up with TRBD1. With V trimmed by 2 bases and J by 7 bases, 9 bases remained unmatched. The V gene's germline CDR1 is LGHNT and CDR2 FRNRAP. This CDR3 region has 16 residues. In DNA, the CDR3 is TGTGCTAGTGGTTTGATTCCGGGACAGGGGCGCTATACGCAGTATTTT. It codes for CASGLIPGQGRYTQYF.

CDR3 sequence (DNA): TGTGCCAGCAGCCCCCGCAGGGGCGATGGGGCCAACGTCCTGACTTTC. Its translation is CASSPRRGDGANVLTF. The chain joins TRBV7-9 to TRBJ2-6, with D perhaps matching TRBD1 (6 bases). CDR1 and CDR2 from the germline V gene are SEHNR and FQNEAQ (reference sequence). The CDR3 has 16 residues. Trimming took off 5 bases at V and 3 bases at J, with 14 bases between the two ends.

J is TRBJ1-4 and V is TRBV30, with D perhaps matching TRBD1 (5 bases). The V end was cut by 3 bases, the J end by 7 bases, with 9 bases between. In germline, CDR1 is GTSNPN, CDR2 SVGIG (reference sequence). The CDR3 is made up of 12 amino acids. Here the CDR3 DNA reads TGTGCCTGGAGCCGGCAGGGTGAAAAACTGTTTTTT. Translating it yields CAWSRQGEKLFF.

The gene calls are TRBV6-1 and TRBJ1-2, with D possibly being TRBD1 (6 bases). The CDR3 covers 15 residues. Between the trimmed V and J ends, which lost 2 bases and 2 bases, there was a span of 12 bases. Per germline, CDR1 MNHNS and CDR2 SASEGT. The CDR3 reads CASSESDRINYGYTF. The CDR3 region has the DNA TGTGCCAGCAGTGAATCGGACAGAATAAACTATGGCTACACCTTC.

The chain employs TRBV19 and TRBJ2-5, with 10 bases that match TRBD2. This CDR3 contains 15 residues. The trim removed 6 bases at V and 2 bases at J, leaving 6 bases unmatched. Germline V CDR1 and CDR2: LNHDA, SQIVND (reference sequence). The CDR3 spells CASRELAGSQETQYF. The CDR3 nucleotides read TGTGCCAGTAGAGAACTAGCGGGATCTCAAGAGACCCAGTACTTC.

This chain uses TRBV2 with TRBJ2-7; maybe TRBD1 (5 bases). CDR1 is SNHLY, CDR2 FYNNEI, per germline. The CDR3 length is 13 residues. V was shortened by 8 bases and J by 2 bases, with 13 bases between the two germline ends. The CDR3 protein is CASGRTLTYEQYF. The DNA for the CDR3 is TGTGCCAGCGGGCGGACACTGACCTACGAGCAGTACTTC.

The table lists this clone with a count of one. The V gene is TRBV5-6, the J gene TRBJ2-3, with 7 bases matching TRBD1. With 4 bases clipped from V and 4 bases from J, the junction kept 6 bases outside the gene matches. The length of the CDR3 is 14 residues. Per germline, CDR1 SGHDT and CDR2 YYEEEE. CDR3 loop: CASSKGQIADTQYF. In nucleotides, the CDR3 is TGTGCCAGCAGCAAGGGACAGATAGCAGATACGCAGTATTTT.

V and J are TRBV6-2 or TRBV6-3 and TRBJ2-7; 12 nucleotides agree with TRBD2. CDR3 size: 19 residues. V trimming: 6 bases; J trimming: 1 base; junction bases outside the gene matches: 16. Germline assignment: CDR1 MNHEY and CDR2 SVGEGT. This CDR3 is CASSPPPRLAGAISYEQYF. DNA for the CDR3: TGTGCCAGCAGCCCCCCGCCGCGACTAGCGGGGGCCATATCCTACGAGCAGTACTTC.

The chain carries TRBV2 and TRBJ1-2; TRBD1 matches 7 bases. This CDR3 region has 12 residues. V dropped 6 bases and J dropped 4; count of bases not matched to a gene: 2. Per germline, CDR1 SNHLY and CDR2 FYNNEI. The CDR3 DNA reads TGTGCCAGCAGAGGGACAGCCTATGGCTACACCTTC. Translation: CASRGTAYGYTF.

The chain joins TRBV9 to TRBJ2-1; 12 positions agree with TRBD2. Per the germline V gene, CDR1 is SGDLS and CDR2 is YYNGEE. Unmatched junction bases numbered 11, after V lost 6 bases and J lost 4 bases. The CDR3 extends over 17 amino acids. CDR3 DNA: TGTGCCAGCACCGACTCCGCTAGCGGGGGGGATTACAATGAGCAGTTCTTC. Protein: CASTDSASGGDYNEQFF.

This clone came up once. J is TRBJ2-3 and V is TRBV2; 10 bases align to TRBD1. Germline trimming cut 7 bases from V and 1 base from J; bases unmatched to any gene: 5. This CDR3 comprises 15 residues. Germline lookup yields CDR1 SNHLY and CDR2 FYNNEI. This chain's CDR3 is CASTGTGAGTDTQYF. The CDR3 nucleotides read TGTGCCAGCACAGGGACAGGGGCAGGCACAGATACGCAGTATTTT.

The chain links TRBV19 to TRBJ1-5; 7 positions match TRBD1. CDR1 and CDR2 (germline): LNHDA, SQIVND (reference sequence). V shed 4 bases, J shed 7 bases, and the junction held 10 bases outside the gene matches. The CDR3 is made up of 15 amino acids. This chain's CDR3 is CASSTQTGLGQPQHF. CDR3 sequence (DNA): TGTGCCAGTAGTACACAGACAGGGTTGGGACAGCCCCAGCATTTT.

This chain links TRBV19 with TRBJ2-2; 10 nucleotides align to TRBD2. Germline trimming cut 5 bases from V and 0 bases from J; bases unmatched to any gene: 6. The CDR3 covers 17 residues. The germline CDR1 and CDR2 sequences are LNHDA and SQIVND (reference sequence). The CDR3 DNA follows: TGTGCCAGTAGTTCCGCTAGCGGGGGTACGAACACCGGGGAGCTGTTTTTT. This translates into CASSSASGGTNTGELFF.

The chain is built from TRBV25-1 and TRBJ2-7, with 10 bases lining up with TRBD1. Germline assignment: CDR1 MGHDK and CDR2 SYGVNS. The CDR3 has 16 amino acids. V gave up 5 bases and J gave up 0 bases; unmatched junction bases: 7. CDR3: CASSPETGGRSYEQYF. The CDR3 coding sequence is TGTGCCAGCAGTCCTGAGACAGGGGGCCGCTCCTACGAGCAGTACTTC.

This chain connects TRBV7-8 to TRBJ2-7, with a tentative D call TRBD1 (5 bases). CDR3 length: 14 amino acids. CDR1 and CDR2 (germline): SGHVS, FQNEAQ. Trimming removed 5 bases at V and 2 bases at J, with 13 bases between. The CDR3 here is CASSPGTGTYEQYF. CDR3 coding DNA: TGTGCCAGCAGCCCCGGCACAGGAACCTACGAGCAGTACTTC.